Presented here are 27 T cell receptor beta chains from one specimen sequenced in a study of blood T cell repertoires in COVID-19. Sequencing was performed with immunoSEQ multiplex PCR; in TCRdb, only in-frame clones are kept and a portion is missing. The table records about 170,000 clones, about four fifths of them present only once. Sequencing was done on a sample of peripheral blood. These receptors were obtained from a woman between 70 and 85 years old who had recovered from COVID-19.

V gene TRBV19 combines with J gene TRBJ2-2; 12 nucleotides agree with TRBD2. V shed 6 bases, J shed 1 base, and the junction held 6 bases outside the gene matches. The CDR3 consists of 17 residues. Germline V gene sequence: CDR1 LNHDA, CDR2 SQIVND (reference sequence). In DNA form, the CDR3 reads TGTGCCAGTAGCAGCTGGGGACTAGCGGGGAACACCGGGGAGCTGTTTTTT. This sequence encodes CASSSWGLAGNTGELFF.

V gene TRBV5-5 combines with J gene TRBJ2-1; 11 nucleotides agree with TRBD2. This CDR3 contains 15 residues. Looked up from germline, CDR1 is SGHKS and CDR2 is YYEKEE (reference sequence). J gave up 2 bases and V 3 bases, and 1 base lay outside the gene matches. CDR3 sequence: CASSWTSGPYNEQFF. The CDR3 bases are TGTGCCAGCAGCTGGACTAGCGGGCCCTACAATGAGCAGTTCTTC.

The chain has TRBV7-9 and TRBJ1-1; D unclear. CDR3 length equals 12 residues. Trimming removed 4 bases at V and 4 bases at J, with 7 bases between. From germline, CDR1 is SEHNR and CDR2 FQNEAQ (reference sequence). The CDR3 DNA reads TGTGCCAGCAGCTCAACGGTCACTGAAGCTTTCTTT. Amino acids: CASSSTVTEAFF.

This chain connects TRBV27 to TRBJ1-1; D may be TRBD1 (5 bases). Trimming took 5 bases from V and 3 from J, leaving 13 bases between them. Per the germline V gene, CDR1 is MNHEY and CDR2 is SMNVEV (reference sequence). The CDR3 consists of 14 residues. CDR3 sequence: CASSPPGVDTEAFF. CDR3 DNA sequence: TGTGCCAGCAGTCCGCCGGGGGTGGACACTGAAGCTTTCTTT.

The CDR3 reads CASGLGGDSPLHF. As DNA, the CDR3 is TGTGCTAGTGGTTTGGGGGGAGATTCACCCCTCCACTTT. This rearrangement joins TRBV12-5 to TRBJ1-6; D not resolved. V lost 1 base, J lost 8 bases, and 6 bases lay in between. From germline, CDR1 is LGHNT and CDR2 FRNRAP. This CDR3 contains 13 residues. The full variable domain, in which reference TRBV12-5 and TRBJ1-6 provide the parts outside the CDR3, is DARVTQTPRHKVTEMGQEVTMRCQPILGHNTVFWYRQTMMQGLELLAYFRNRAPLDDSGMPKDRFSAEMPDATLATLKIQPSEPRDSAVYFCASGLGGDSPLHFGNGTRLTVT.

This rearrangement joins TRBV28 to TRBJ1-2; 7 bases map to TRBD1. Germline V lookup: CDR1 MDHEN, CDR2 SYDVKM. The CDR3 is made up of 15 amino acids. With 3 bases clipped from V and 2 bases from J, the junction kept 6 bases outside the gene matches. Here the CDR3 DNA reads TGTGCCAGCAGTTTGCCTGCCAGGGGGAACTATGGCTACACCTTC. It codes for CASSLPARGNYGYTF.

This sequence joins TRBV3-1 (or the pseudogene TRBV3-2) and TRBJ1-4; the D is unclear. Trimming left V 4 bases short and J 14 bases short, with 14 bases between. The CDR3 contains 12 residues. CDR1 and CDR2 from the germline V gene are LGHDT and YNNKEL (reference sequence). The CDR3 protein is CASSLGGNGLFF. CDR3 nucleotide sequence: TGTGCCAGCAGCCTCGGAGGAAACGGTCTGTTTTTT.

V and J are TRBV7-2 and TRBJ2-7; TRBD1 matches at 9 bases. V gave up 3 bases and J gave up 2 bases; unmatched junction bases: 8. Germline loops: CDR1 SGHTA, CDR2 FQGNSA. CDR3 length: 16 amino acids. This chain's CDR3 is CASSFGTGINTYEQYF. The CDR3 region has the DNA TGTGCCAGCAGCTTCGGGACAGGGATAAATACCTACGAGCAGTACTTC.

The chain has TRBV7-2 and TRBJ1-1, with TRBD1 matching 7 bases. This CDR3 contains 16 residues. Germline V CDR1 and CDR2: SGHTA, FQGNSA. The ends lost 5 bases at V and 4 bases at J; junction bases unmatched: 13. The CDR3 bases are TGTGCCAGCAGCCCCACAGGGGTCCGGGCCGGCACTGAAGCTTTCTTT. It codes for CASSPTGVRAGTEAFF.

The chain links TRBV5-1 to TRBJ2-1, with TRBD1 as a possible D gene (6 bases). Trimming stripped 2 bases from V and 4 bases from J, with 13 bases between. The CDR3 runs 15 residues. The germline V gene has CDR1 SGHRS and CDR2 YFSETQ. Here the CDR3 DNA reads TGCGCCAGCAGCTTCACGGACAGCTTTTACAATGAGCAGTTCTTC. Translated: CASSFTDSFYNEQFF.

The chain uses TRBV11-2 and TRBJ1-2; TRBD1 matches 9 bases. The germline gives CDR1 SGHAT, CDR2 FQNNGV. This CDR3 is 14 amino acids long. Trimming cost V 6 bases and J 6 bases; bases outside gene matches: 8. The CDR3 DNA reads TGTGCCAGCAGATACAGGGGGCGGAGCGATGGCTACACCTTC. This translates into CASRYRGRSDGYTF. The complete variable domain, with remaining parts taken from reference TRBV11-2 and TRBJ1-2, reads EAGVAQSPRYKIIEKRQSVAFWCNPISGHATLYWYQQILGQGPKLLIQFQNNGVVDDSQLPKDRFSAERLKGVDSTLKIQPAKLEDSAVYLCASRYRGRSDGYTFGSGTRLTVV.

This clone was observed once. CDR3 loop: CASSLAAGGRYEQYF. CDR3 nucleotides: TGCGCCAGCAGCTTGGCGGCAGGGGGCCGGTACGAGCAGTACTTC. The chain carries TRBV5-1 and TRBJ2-7; 8 bases are shared with TRBD1. CDR3 length: 15 amino acids. V lost 0 bases, J lost 4 bases, and 6 bases stayed unmatched. Germline V lookup: CDR1 SGHRS, CDR2 YFSETQ.

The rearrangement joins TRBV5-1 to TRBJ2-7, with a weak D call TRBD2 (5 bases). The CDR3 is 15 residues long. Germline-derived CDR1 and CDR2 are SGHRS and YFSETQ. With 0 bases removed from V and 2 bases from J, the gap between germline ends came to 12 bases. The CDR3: CASSLGRATTYEQYF. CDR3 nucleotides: TGCGCCAGCAGCTTGGGGCGGGCGACGACCTACGAGCAGTACTTC.

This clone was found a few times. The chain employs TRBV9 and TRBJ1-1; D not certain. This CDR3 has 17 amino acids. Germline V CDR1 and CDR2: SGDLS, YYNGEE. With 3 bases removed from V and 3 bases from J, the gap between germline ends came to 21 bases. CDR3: CASSANPRPPGDTEAFF. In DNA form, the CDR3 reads TGTGCCAGCAGCGCAAACCCTCGGCCCCCCGGGGACACTGAAGCTTTCTTT.

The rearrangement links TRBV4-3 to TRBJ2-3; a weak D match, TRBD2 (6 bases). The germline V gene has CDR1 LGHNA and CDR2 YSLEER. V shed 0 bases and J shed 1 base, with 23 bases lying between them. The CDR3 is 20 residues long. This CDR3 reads CASSQEQIGASVVGTDTQYF. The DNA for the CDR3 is TGCGCCAGCAGCCAAGAGCAAATTGGGGCTAGCGTGGTGGGCACAGATACGCAGTATTTT.

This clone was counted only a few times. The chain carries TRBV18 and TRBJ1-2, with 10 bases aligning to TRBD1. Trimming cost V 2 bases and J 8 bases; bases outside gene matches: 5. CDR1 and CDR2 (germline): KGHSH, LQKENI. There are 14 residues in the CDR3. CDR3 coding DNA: TGTGCCAGCTCACCAGGGACAGGGGTCGTCGGCTACACCTTC. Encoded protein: CASSPGTGVVGYTF.

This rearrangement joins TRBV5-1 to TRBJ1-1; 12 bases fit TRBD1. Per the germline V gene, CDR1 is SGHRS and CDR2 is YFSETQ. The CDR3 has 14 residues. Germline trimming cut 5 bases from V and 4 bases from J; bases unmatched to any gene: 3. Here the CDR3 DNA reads TGCGCCAGCAGGGGACAGGGGGCGTCCACTGAAGCTTTCTTT. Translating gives CASRGQGASTEAFF.

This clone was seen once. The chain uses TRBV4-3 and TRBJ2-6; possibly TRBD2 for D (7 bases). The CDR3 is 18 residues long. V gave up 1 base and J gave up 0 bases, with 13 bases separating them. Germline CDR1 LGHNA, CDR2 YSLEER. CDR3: CASSQGGGGSSGANVLTF. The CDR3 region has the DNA TGCGCCAGCAGCCAAGGGGGAGGGGGGAGCTCTGGGGCCAACGTCCTGACTTTC.

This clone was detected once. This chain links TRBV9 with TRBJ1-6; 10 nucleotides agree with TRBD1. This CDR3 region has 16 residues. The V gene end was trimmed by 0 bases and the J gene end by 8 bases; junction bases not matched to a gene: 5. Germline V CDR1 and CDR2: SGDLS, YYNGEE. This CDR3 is CASSVASDRGDSPLHF. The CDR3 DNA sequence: TGTGCCAGCAGCGTAGCTTCGGACAGGGGGGATTCACCCCTCCACTTT.

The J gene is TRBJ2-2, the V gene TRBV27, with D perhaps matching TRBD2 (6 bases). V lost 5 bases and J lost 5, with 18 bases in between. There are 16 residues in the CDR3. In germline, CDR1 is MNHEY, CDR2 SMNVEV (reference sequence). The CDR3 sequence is CASSEPGLPGTGELFF. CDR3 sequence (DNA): TGTGCCAGCAGTGAACCGGGACTCCCAGGAACCGGGGAGCTGTTTTTT.

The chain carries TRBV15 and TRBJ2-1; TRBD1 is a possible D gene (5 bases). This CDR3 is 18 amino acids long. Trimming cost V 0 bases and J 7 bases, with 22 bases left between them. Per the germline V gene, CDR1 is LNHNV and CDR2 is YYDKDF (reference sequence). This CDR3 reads CATSRDPAGFSLGNEQFF. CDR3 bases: TGTGCCACCAGCAGAGATCCGGCAGGGTTTAGTCTGGGGAATGAGCAGTTCTTC. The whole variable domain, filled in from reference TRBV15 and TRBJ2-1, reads DAMVIQNPRYQVTQFGKPVTLSCSQTLNHNVMYWYQQKSSQAPKLLFHYYDKDFNNEADTPDNFQSRRPNTSFCFLDIRSPGLGDTAMYLCATSRDPAGFSLGNEQFFGPGTRLTVL.

CDR3 region: CAARPGAQETQYF. CDR3 bases: TGTGCCGCACGCCCCGGAGCGCAAGAGACCCAGTACTTC. The rearrangement uses TRBV2 and TRBJ2-5, with D unclear. The CDR3 covers 13 residues. Trimming took off 11 bases at V and 2 bases at J, with 15 bases between the two ends. Per germline, CDR1 SNHLY and CDR2 FYNNEI.

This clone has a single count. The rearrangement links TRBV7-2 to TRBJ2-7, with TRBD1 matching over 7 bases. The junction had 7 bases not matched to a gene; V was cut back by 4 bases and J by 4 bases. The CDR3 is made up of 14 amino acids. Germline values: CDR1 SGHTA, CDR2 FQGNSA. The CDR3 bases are TGTGCCAGCAGCTCACAGGGGCCGGGGTACGAGCAGTACTTC. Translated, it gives CASSSQGPGYEQYF.

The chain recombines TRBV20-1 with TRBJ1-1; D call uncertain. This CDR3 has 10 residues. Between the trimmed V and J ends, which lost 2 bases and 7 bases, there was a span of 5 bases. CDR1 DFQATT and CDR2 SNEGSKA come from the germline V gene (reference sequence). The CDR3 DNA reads TGCAGTGCTAGAATCGGTGAAGCTTTCTTT. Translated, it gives CSARIGEAFF.

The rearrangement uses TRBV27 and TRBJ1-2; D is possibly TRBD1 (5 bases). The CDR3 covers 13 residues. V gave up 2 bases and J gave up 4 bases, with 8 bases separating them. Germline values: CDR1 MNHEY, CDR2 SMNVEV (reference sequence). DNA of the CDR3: TGTGCCAGCAGTTTAGCCAGGGCCTATGGCTACACCTTC. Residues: CASSLARAYGYTF.

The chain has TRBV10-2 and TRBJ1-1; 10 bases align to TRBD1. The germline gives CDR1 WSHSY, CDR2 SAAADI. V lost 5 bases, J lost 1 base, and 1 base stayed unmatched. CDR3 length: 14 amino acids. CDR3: CASSRTGGNTEAFF. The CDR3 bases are TGCGCCAGCAGTCGGACAGGGGGGAACACTGAAGCTTTCTTT.

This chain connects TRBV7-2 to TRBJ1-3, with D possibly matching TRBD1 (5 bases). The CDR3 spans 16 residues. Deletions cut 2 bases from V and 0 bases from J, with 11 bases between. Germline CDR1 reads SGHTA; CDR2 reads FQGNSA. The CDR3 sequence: CASSLSLGLSGNTIYF. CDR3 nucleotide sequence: TGTGCCAGCAGCTTAAGCCTGGGACTCTCTGGAAACACCATATATTTT.